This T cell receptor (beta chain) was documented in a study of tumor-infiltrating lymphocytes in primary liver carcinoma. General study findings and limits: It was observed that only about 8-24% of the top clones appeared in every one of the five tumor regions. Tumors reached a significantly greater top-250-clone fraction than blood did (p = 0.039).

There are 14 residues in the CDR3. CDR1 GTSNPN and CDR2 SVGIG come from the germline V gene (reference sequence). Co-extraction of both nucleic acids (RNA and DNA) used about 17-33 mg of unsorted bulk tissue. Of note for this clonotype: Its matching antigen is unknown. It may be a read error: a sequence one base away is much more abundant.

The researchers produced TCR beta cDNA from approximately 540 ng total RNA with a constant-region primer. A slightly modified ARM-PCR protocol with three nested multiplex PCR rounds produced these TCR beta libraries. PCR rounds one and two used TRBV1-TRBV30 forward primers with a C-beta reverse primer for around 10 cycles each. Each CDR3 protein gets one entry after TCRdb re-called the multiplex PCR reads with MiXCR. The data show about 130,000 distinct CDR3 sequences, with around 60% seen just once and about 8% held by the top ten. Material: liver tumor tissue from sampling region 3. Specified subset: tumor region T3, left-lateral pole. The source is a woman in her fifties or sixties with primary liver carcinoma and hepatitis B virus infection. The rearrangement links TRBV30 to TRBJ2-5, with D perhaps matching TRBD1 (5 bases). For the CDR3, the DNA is TGTGCCTGGAGTCCCTCAGGGTATGAGAAGACCCAGAACTTC. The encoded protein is CAWSPSGYEKTQNF.